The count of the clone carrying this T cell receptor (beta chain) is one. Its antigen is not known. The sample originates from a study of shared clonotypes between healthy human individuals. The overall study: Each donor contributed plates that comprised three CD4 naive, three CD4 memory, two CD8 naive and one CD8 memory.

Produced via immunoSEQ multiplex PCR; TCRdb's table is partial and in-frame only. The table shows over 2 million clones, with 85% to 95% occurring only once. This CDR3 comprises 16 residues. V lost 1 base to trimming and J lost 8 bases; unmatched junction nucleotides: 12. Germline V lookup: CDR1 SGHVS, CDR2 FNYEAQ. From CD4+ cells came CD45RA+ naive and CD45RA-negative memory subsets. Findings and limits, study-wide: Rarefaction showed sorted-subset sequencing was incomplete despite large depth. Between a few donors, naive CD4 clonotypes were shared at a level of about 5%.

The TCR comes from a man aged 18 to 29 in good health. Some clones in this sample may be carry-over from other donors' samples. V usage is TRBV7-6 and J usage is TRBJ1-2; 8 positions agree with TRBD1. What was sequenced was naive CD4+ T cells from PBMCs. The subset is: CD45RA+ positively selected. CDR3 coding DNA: TGTGCCAGCAGCTTAGTTTCGTCGACAGGGGTCGACGGCTACACCTTC. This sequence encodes CASSLVSSTGVDGYTF.